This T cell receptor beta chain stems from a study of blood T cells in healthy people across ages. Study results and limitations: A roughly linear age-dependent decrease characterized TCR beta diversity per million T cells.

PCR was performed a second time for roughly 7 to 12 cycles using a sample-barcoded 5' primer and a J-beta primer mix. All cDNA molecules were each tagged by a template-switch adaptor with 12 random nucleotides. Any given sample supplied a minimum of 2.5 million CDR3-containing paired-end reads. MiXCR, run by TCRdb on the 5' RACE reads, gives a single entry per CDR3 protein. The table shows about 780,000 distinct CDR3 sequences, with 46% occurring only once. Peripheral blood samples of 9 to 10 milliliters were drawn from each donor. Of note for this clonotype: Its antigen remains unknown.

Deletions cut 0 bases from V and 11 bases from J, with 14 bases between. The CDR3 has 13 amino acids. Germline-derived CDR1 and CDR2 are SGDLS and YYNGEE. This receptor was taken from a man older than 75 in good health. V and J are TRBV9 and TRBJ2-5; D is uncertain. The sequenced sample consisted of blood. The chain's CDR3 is CASSVGVGYGQYF. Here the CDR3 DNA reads TGTGCCAGCAGCGTAGGGGTAGGGTACGGGCAGTACTTC.